This T cell receptor (beta chain) was recovered during a study of T cell responses to AZD1222 COVID-19 vaccine. Findings of the study overall: Baseline serology detected seropositivity in only six AZD1222 recipients. The donor group comprised mostly white British people and more females; the analysis possibly underestimated clonal diversity. Targeting of unmutated variant regions was reportedly seen in nearly half of spike-specific TCRs.

From germline, CDR1 is WNHNN and CDR2 SYGVQD (reference sequence). CDR3 length equals 20 residues. Trimming cost V 2 bases and J 3 bases, with 25 bases left between them. As regards this clone: The antigen remains unidentified.

Profiling relied on immunoSEQ multiplex PCR, and the TCRdb table lists in-frame clones only, not all of them. The sample has 110,000 to 150,000 clones, about 93% seen once; the top ten hold about 3.7%. The sequencing used peripheral blood, collected on day 0 of AZD1222 vaccination. The TCR sequence derives from an adult in good health. V gene TRBV10-1 combines with J gene TRBJ2-2, with D perhaps given as TRBD1 or TRBD2 (7 bases each). CDR3 residues: CASSERQGRAGVMDTGELFF. The CDR3 DNA reads TGCGCCAGCAGTGAGAGACAGGGCAGGGCGGGAGTGATGGACACCGGGGAGCTGTTTTTT.